This T cell receptor beta chain comes out of a study of blood T cell repertoires in COVID-19. The overall study: Sites in the United States, Italy and Spain provided acute and convalescent COVID-19 samples. In each case, the material was cDNA or gDNA derived from T cells, B-cell-depleted T cells, or PBMCs.

Authors' methods: Counts of nucleated cells, estimated from reference gene primer amplification, were obtained. Clones were read by immunoSEQ multiplex PCR, and TCRdb kept only the in-frame ones, dropping some. V, J and clone size were drawn from that table, and D and trimming were deduced from the DNA. This table has some 140,000 clones, about 77% appearing once. This CDR3 region has 16 residues. The V gene's germline CDR1 is SGHAT and CDR2 FQDESV (reference sequence). V lost 1 base and J lost 4; bases outside the gene matches: 6. The source material was peripheral blood. V gene TRBV11-1 combines with J gene TRBJ2-2; 7 bases fit TRBD1. This clonotype originated in a man at least 80 years old with acute or convalescent COVID-19. The CDR3 protein is CASSLVGGISTGELFF. As DNA, the CDR3 is TGTGCCAGCAGCTTAGTAGGGGGCATCTCCACCGGGGAGCTGTTTTTT.